The rows below give T cell receptor beta chains drawn from one sample of a study of CD4 T cells in relation to SARS-CoV-2 and coronaviruses. The repertoire was sequenced with immunoSEQ multiplex PCR; TCRdb's copy has only in-frame clones and lacks some. The sample shows about 56,000 clones, under 95% of them seen only once. Sequenced material: naive CD4+ T cells from PBMCs. The source is an adult with COVID-19. The CDR3 runs from the conserved cysteine through the conserved F or W. D genes are given only for firm matches. Where a row states a size, it is once, few, many or the class of an expanded clone; other rows omit it.

>TRBV7-9|-|16|TRBD1|TRBJ2-2
CASSSPWTGVNGELFF
TGTGCCAGCAGCTCGCCCTGGACAGGGGTTAACGGGGAGCTGTTTTTT
>TRBV19|-|14|-|TRBJ2-7
CASSIQDRPNEQYF
TGTGCCAGTAGTATCCAGGACAGACCCAACGAGCAGTACTTC
>TRBV6-6|-|12|-|TRBJ2-7
CASKNSDYEQYF
TGTGCCAGCAAAAACAGCGACTACGAGCAGTACTTC
>TRBV7-9|-|14|-|TRBJ1-2
CASSWDGGIYGYTF
TGTGCCAGCAGCTGGGACGGGGGAATTTATGGCTACACCTTC
>TRBV5-1|-|16|TRBD1|TRBJ2-1
CASSFDQGAVYNEQFF
TGCGCCAGCAGCTTCGATCAGGGGGCAGTGTACAATGAGCAGTTCTTC
>TRBV5-1|-|16|-|TRBJ2-5
CASSLGRGGGQETQYF
TGCGCCAGCAGCTTAGGCAGGGGCGGTGGGCAAGAGACCCAGTACTTC
>TRBV24-1|-|14|-|TRBJ2-2
CATTGGQNTGELFF
TGTGCCACCACGGGCGGACAGAACACCGGGGAGCTGTTTTTT
>TRBV5-1|-|12|-|TRBJ1-2
CASSASREGYTF
TGCGCCAGCAGCGCGTCCAGGGAAGGCTACACCTTC
>TRBV7-8|-|16|TRBD1|TRBJ2-7
CASSLHLGTGAYEQYF
TGTGCCAGCAGCCTACATCTCGGGACAGGGGCCTACGAGCAGTACTTC
>TRBV9|-|13|-|TRBJ1-3
CASSVVAGNTIYF
TGTGCCAGCAGCGTAGTAGCTGGAAACACCATATATTTT
>TRBV28|few|14|-|TRBJ1-5
CASSLKGGNQPQHF
TGTGCCAGCAGTTTAAAGGGGGGCAATCAGCCCCAGCATTTT
>TRBV12-3/TRBV12-4|-|13|-|TRBJ2-7
CASSFRRTYEQYF
TGTGCCAGCAGTTTCAGAAGAACCTACGAGCAGTACTTC
>TRBV2|-|16|-|TRBJ1-3
CASGGTAIISGNTIYF
TGTGCCAGCGGAGGGACGGCGATCATCTCTGGAAACACCATATATTTT
>TRBV19|-|13|-|TRBJ1-1
CASNRVEGTEAFF
TGTGCCAGTAATAGGGTAGAGGGAACTGAAGCTTTCTTT
>TRBV18|-|12|-|TRBJ2-5
CASSPAQETQYF
TGTGCCAGCTCACCCGCGCAAGAGACCCAGTACTTC
>TRBV7-2|-|18|TRBD2|TRBJ2-1
CASSLGRSGRASYNEQFF
TGTGCCAGCAGCTTAGGGCGTAGCGGGAGGGCCTCCTACAATGAGCAGTTCTTC
>TRBV7-9|-|12|-|TRBJ1-3
CASSLVASRIYF
TGTGCCAGCAGCTTAGTGGCCAGTCGGATATATTTT
>TRBV7-9|-|17|TRBD2|TRBJ2-5
CASSLRLAGGVGETQYF
TGTGCCAGCAGCTTACGTCTAGCGGGAGGCGTTGGGGAGACCCAGTACTTC
>TRBV28|-|17|TRBD2|TRBJ2-1
CASSLSGRASSYNEQFF
TGTGCCAGCAGTTTAAGTGGGAGGGCCAGTTCCTACAATGAGCAGTTCTTC
>TRBV2|-|16|TRBD1|TRBJ1-1
CASSVQGTLGNTEAFF
TGTGCCAGCAGCGTACAGGGGACTTTGGGGAACACTGAAGCTTTCTTT
>TRBV9|-|16|TRBD1|TRBJ2-3
CASSVVGTGFGDTQYF
TGTGCCAGCAGCGTAGTAGGGACAGGATTCGGAGATACGCAGTATTTT
>TRBV5-1|-|14|-|TRBJ1-2
CASSLLWGDYGYTF
TGCGCCAGCAGCTTGTTGTGGGGAGACTATGGCTACACCTTC
>TRBV28|-|13|-|TRBJ2-3
CASSPGREDTQYF
TGTGCCAGCAGCCCGGGGCGGGAAGATACGCAGTATTTT
>TRBV5-1|-|14|-|TRBJ1-4
CASSLGVGAEKLFF
TGCGCCAGCAGCTTGGGCGTTGGGGCAGAAAAACTGTTTTTT
>TRBV6-4|-|13|TRBD1|TRBJ2-7
CASSGTGINEQYF
TGTGCCAGCAGCGGGACAGGGATCAACGAGCAGTACTTC
>TRBV4-1|-|17|TRBD2|TRBJ2-5
CASSQDPPGLGIETQYF
TGCGCCAGCAGCCAAGATCCCCCGGGACTAGGAATAGAGACCCAGTACTTC
>TRBV2|once|13|TRBD1|TRBJ1-5
CASRGDRLQPQHF
TGTGCCAGCAGAGGGGACAGACTTCAGCCCCAGCATTTT
>TRBV30|-|13|-|TRBJ2-1
CAWKITGRDEQFF
TGTGCCTGGAAGATTACAGGGAGGGATGAGCAGTTCTTC
>TRBV9|-|18|TRBD1|TRBJ2-7
CASSEGTGGFRSSYEQYF
TGTGCCAGCAGCGAAGGGACAGGGGGCTTTCGGAGCTCCTACGAGCAGTACTTC
>TRBV6-5|-|14|-|TRBJ2-7
CASSYAQGGHEQYF
TGTGCCAGCAGTTACGCGCAAGGGGGTCACGAGCAGTACTTC
>TRBV7-9|-|15|TRBD2|TRBJ2-2
CASSPAGSVTGELFF
TGTGCCAGCAGCCCAGCGGGGTCTGTAACCGGGGAGCTGTTTTTT
>TRBV30|-|14|TRBD2|TRBJ2-7
CAWEPGLAPYEQYF
TGTGCCTGGGAACCGGGACTAGCGCCTTACGAGCAGTACTTC
>TRBV7-9|-|17|-|TRBJ1-3
CASSPGLSISSGNTIYF
TGTGCCAGCAGCCCAGGACTGTCAATTAGCTCTGGAAACACCATATATTTT
>TRBV7-9|once|14|-|TRBJ1-2
CASSLVGRPYGYTF
TGTGCCAGCAGCTTAGTCGGCAGGCCCTATGGCTACACCTTC
>TRBV2|-|15|TRBD1|TRBJ2-4
CASSWTGGAKNIQYF
TGTGCCAGCAGCTGGACAGGGGGGGCCAAAAACATTCAGTACTTC
>TRBV4-2|-|16|-|TRBJ2-3
CASSQEPGEATDTQYF
TGTGCCAGCAGCCAAGAGCCGGGAGAGGCAACAGATACGCAGTATTTT
>TRBV28|-|12|-|TRBJ1-1
CASSLLNTEAFF
TGTGCCAGCAGTTTACTCAACACTGAAGCTTTCTTT
>TRBV5-4|-|14|-|TRBJ1-6
CASSLVGYNSPLHF
TGTGCCAGCAGCTTGGTCGGGTATAATTCACCCCTCCACTTT
>TRBV2|-|16|TRBD2|TRBJ2-3
CASRSGTSELTDTQYF
TGTGCCAGCAGGAGCGGGACTAGCGAACTCACAGATACGCAGTATTTT
>TRBV7-3|-|16|TRBD2|TRBJ2-1
CASSPQAGASYNEQFF
TGTGCCAGCAGCCCTCAAGCGGGAGCCTCCTACAATGAGCAGTTCTTC
>TRBV28|-|17|-|TRBJ1-5
CASSNGRDGYSNQPQHF
TGTGCCAGCAGCAACGGGAGGGACGGATATAGCAATCAGCCCCAGCATTTT
>TRBV19|-|13|-|TRBJ2-1
CASSNFEGIEQFF
TGTGCCAGTAGTAACTTCGAGGGGATTGAGCAGTTCTTC
>TRBV2|-|14|TRBD2|TRBJ2-1
CASRAGTSYNEQFF
TGTGCCAGCAGGGCCGGGACTAGCTACAATGAGCAGTTCTTC
>TRBV7-2|-|15|-|TRBJ2-2
CASMSLSGYTGELFF
TGTGCCAGCATGAGCTTGTCAGGGTACACCGGGGAGCTGTTTTTT
>TRBV24-1|-|13|-|TRBJ2-7
CATRHALSYEQYF
TGTGCCACCAGACATGCACTCTCCTACGAGCAGTACTTC